These 32 T cell receptor beta chains share one sample of origin, sequenced in a study of T-cell reconstitution after alpha-beta-depleted transplantation in children. TCRbeta library preparation incorporated unique molecular identifiers. TCRdb used MiXCR to reprocess the PCR reads, holding one entry per CDR3 protein. The profile covers some 500,000 distinct CDR3 sequences, with less than 35% appearing a single time and 2% to 2.5% taken by the ten largest. The specimen comprised PBMCs from the stem cell graft donor, sampled from the stem cell graft. Receptors were obtained from a human donor who donated a stem cell graft to a child with aplastic anemia.

The chain links TRBV6-1 to TRBJ2-1, with D unclear. This CDR3 contains 15 residues. The V gene's germline CDR1 is MNHNS and CDR2 SASEGT. Trimming left V 0 bases short and J 6 bases short, with 12 bases between. CDR3 region: CASSEAVGTANEQFF. CDR3 nucleotide sequence: TGTGCCAGCAGTGAAGCGGTTGGAACAGCCAATGAGCAGTTCTTC.

This chain uses TRBV5-6 with TRBJ1-5; D is ambiguous. V lost 3 bases to trimming and J lost 5 bases, with 6 bases between them. This CDR3 is 12 amino acids long. Germline V gene sequence: CDR1 SGHDT, CDR2 YYEEEE. CDR3 sequence (DNA): TGTGCCAGCAGCTCCTCCGATCAGCCCCAGCATTTT. This encodes CASSSSDQPQHF. The variable domain in full, with the rest retrieved from reference TRBV5-6 and TRBJ1-5, is DAGVTQSPTHLIKTRGQQVTLRCSPKSGHDTVSWYQQALGQGPQFIFQYYEEEERQRGNFPDRFSGHQFPNYSSELNVNALLLGDSALYLCASSSSDQPQHFGDGTRLSIL.

The J gene is TRBJ1-2, the V gene TRBV20-1; D gene unclear. Germline V gives CDR1 DFQATT, CDR2 SNEGSKA (reference sequence). The length of the CDR3 is 11 residues. V was clipped by 5 bases and J by 4 bases, with 8 bases between them. The chain's CDR3 is CSAFTVYGYTF. The CDR3 nucleotides are TGCAGTGCTTTTACAGTCTATGGCTACACCTTC.

This clonotype was seen only a few times. V and J are TRBV29-1 and TRBJ2-1, with 8 bases identical to TRBD1. This CDR3 contains 13 residues. The V gene's germline CDR1 is SQVTM and CDR2 ANQGSEA. Unmatched junction bases numbered 2, after V lost 4 bases and J lost 3 bases. CDR3 region: CSVGGQGYNEQFF. The CDR3 DNA reads as TGCAGCGTTGGAGGACAGGGCTACAATGAGCAGTTCTTC.

The V gene is TRBV20-1, the J gene TRBJ1-2; D gene ambiguous. Germline CDR1 and CDR2: DFQATT and SNEGSKA (reference sequence). The CDR3 length is 15 residues. The germline V and J ends were trimmed by 0 bases and 0 bases, with 11 bases remaining between them. The CDR3 DNA follows: TGCAGTGCTAGAGATCATCCGAGGTCTAACTATGGCTACACCTTC. Translation: CSARDHPRSNYGYTF.

This clonotype was seen more than once but under ten times. The V call is TRBV29-1, the J call TRBJ2-3; TRBD2 is a possible D gene (5 bases). The CDR3 contains 13 residues. Trimming removed 5 bases at V and 2 bases at J, with 11 bases between. CDR1 and CDR2 (germline): SQVTM, ANQGSEA. CDR3 in amino acids: CSVHKTNTDTQYF. The CDR3 DNA sequence: TGCAGCGTTCATAAGACTAACACAGATACGCAGTATTTT.

The genes are TRBV7-2 and TRBJ2-1; 13 bases align to TRBD2. The V segment lost 3 bases and the J segment 7 bases; nucleotides outside the gene matches: 3. Germline CDR1 SGHTA, CDR2 FQGNSA. The CDR3 contains 15 residues. The CDR3 coding sequence is TGTGCCAGCAGCTTGCCGACTAGCGGGAGGAATGAGCAGTTCTTC. Its translation: CASSLPTSGRNEQFF. Variable domain in full (rest from reference TRBV7-2 and TRBJ2-1): GAGVSQSPSNKVTEKGKDVELRCDPISGHTALYWYRQSLGQGLEFLIYFQGNSAPDKSGLPSDRFSAERTGGSVSTLTIQRTQQEDSAVYLCASSLPTSGRNEQFFGPGTRLTVL.

This clonotype was counted between two and nine times. The chain carries TRBV6-5 and TRBJ1-5; D is unclear. The germline gives CDR1 MNHEY, CDR2 SVGAGI. Trimming pared 2 bases from V and 2 bases from J, leaving 13 bases between. The CDR3 has 16 amino acids. The CDR3 coding sequence is TGTGCCAGCAGTTACGCCACATGGGCAGGCAATCAGCCCCAGCATTTT. This sequence encodes CASSYATWAGNQPQHF.

The rearrangement joins TRBV5-4 to TRBJ2-3, with 12 bases matching TRBD2. Germline V gene data show CDR1 as SGHNT and CDR2 as YYREEE (reference sequence). This CDR3 is 20 amino acids long. V lost 1 base, J lost 3 bases, and 15 bases stayed unmatched. The CDR3 reads CASSLRLAGVRVDGTDTQYF. For the CDR3, the DNA is TGTGCCAGCAGCTTGAGACTAGCGGGAGTAAGAGTTGACGGTACAGATACGCAGTATTTT.

In nucleotides, the CDR3 is TGTGCCATCAGTGAGGGGACTGCTAATGAGCAGTTCTTC. Its translation is CAISEGTANEQFF. This sequence joins TRBV10-3 and TRBJ2-1, with a tentative D call TRBD2 (6 bases). The germline V and J ends were trimmed by 2 bases and 7 bases, with 9 bases remaining between them. CDR1 and CDR2 (germline): ENHRY, SYGVKD. The CDR3 is 13 residues long.

The gene calls are TRBV27 and TRBJ2-3, with D possibly being TRBD1 (5 bases). V was trimmed by 5 bases and J by 4 bases, leaving 7 bases between them. This CDR3 has 12 residues. Germline assignment: CDR1 MNHEY and CDR2 SMNVEV (reference sequence). The CDR3 nucleotides read TGTGCCAGCAGTAGGGGTCCAGATACGCAGTATTTT. Encoded protein: CASSRGPDTQYF.

This clonotype has only a few counts. The rearrangement joins TRBV11-2 to TRBJ1-3; D is unclear. From germline, CDR1 is SGHAT and CDR2 FQNNGV. The CDR3 totals 16 residues. Trimming stripped 0 bases from V and 0 bases from J, with 9 bases between. The CDR3 reads CASSLERRSSGNTIYF. CDR3 bases: TGTGCCAGCAGCTTAGAGAGACGGTCCTCTGGAAACACCATATATTTT.

V gene TRBV20-1 combines with J gene TRBJ2-7; the match to TRBD1 covers 7 bases. V gave up 3 bases and J gave up 2 bases; unmatched junction bases: 7. The germline gives CDR1 DFQATT, CDR2 SNEGSKA (reference sequence). The CDR3 is 14 residues long. Written as DNA, the CDR3 is TGCAGTGCTAGCCGGACAGGAGAACCCTACGAGCAGTACTTC. Amino acids: CSASRTGEPYEQYF.

V is TRBV12-3 or TRBV12-4 and J is TRBJ2-3, with no clear D. V dropped 5 bases and J dropped 13 bases, with 13 bases sitting between them. The CDR3 has 11 amino acids. CDR3: CASSAVGDEYF. The DNA for the CDR3 is TGTGCCAGCAGTGCAGTGGGCGACGAGTATTTT.

This clonotype has only a few counts. The chain joins TRBV27 to TRBJ2-7; D not certain. Per the germline V gene, CDR1 is MNHEY and CDR2 is SMNVEV (reference sequence). The CDR3 has 15 residues. The V end lost 2 bases, the J end lost 4 bases, and 15 bases lay between the germline ends. The CDR3 sequence: CASSLSDGYSYEQYV. The CDR3 DNA reads TGTGCCAGCAGTTTAAGTGACGGTTACTCTTACGAGCAGTACGTC.

The J gene is TRBJ2-1, the V gene TRBV4-3; D gene uncertain. The CDR3 extends over 15 amino acids. The ends were cut back, 1 base at V and 6 bases at J, with 13 bases in the middle. Germline V gene data show CDR1 as LGHNA and CDR2 as YSLEER. CDR3 loop: CASSQALSGSNEQFF. In DNA, the CDR3 is TGCGCCAGCAGCCAAGCACTGTCTGGCTCCAATGAGCAGTTCTTC.

The chain has TRBV7-2 and TRBJ1-4, with 8 bases that match TRBD1. Germline values: CDR1 SGHTA, CDR2 FQGNSA. The CDR3 loop spans 13 amino acids. The J segment lost 8 bases and the V segment lost 5 bases, leaving 4 bases of the junction unmatched. The CDR3 spells CASSPGGWEKLFF. The CDR3 nucleotides read TGTGCCAGCAGCCCAGGGGGCTGGGAAAAACTGTTTTTT.

This clonotype was counted between two and nine times. V usage is TRBV12-3 or TRBV12-4 and J usage is TRBJ2-1; D unresolved. The CDR3 sequence is 13 residues long. V shed 3 bases and J shed 7 bases, with 10 bases lying between them. The CDR3 spells CASSLDPRNEQFF. Written as DNA, the CDR3 is TGTGCCAGCAGTTTGGACCCTCGGAATGAGCAGTTCTTC.

The chain uses TRBV5-1 and TRBJ2-3; TRBD1 aligns across 10 bases. The CDR3 loop spans 15 amino acids. CDR1 is SGHRS, CDR2 YFSETQ, per germline. The V segment lost 3 bases and the J segment 4 bases; nucleotides outside the gene matches: 5. The CDR3 loop is CASSSTGGAADTQYF. CDR3 in DNA: TGCGCCAGCAGCTCGACAGGGGGCGCGGCAGATACGCAGTATTTT.

Here the CDR3 reads CSARQPTRRTDTQYF. As DNA, the CDR3 is TGCAGTGCTAGGCAGCCAACCCGGAGGACAGATACGCAGTATTTT. The chain uses TRBV20-1 and TRBJ2-3; tentatively, D is TRBD2 (5 bases). V lost 3 bases and J lost 3, with 16 bases in between. The CDR3 is 15 amino acids. Germline V gives CDR1 DFQATT, CDR2 SNEGSKA (reference sequence).

J is TRBJ2-7 and V is TRBV7-8; no firm D call. From germline, CDR1 is SGHVS and CDR2 FQNEAQ. The CDR3 consists of 16 residues. CDR3 DNA sequence: TGTGCCGGCAGCTTAATGGGTAGTCAGACGCCCTACGAGCAGTACGTC. It is translated as CAGSLMGSQTPYEQYV.

This rearrangement joins TRBV30 to TRBJ1-5, with 8 bases that match TRBD1. The germline gives CDR1 GTSNPN, CDR2 SVGIG (reference sequence). Germline trimming cut 4 bases from V and 6 bases from J; bases unmatched to any gene: 5. The length of the CDR3 is 13 residues. CDR3 in amino acids: CAWTGGLGQPQHF. Written as DNA, the CDR3 is TGTGCCTGGACAGGGGGCTTGGGTCAGCCCCAGCATTTT.

A few counts support this clonotype. The chain has TRBV7-2 and TRBJ2-1; D is perhaps TRBD1 or TRBD2 (5 bases each). The CDR3 contains 15 residues. V shed 3 bases and J shed 8 bases, with 17 bases lying between them. The germline V gene encodes CDR1 SGHTA and CDR2 FQGNSA. The CDR3 DNA reads as TGTGCCAGCAGCTTTGGACACCGAGGTAGCGATGAGCAGTTCTTC. Residues: CASSFGHRGSDEQFF.

This clonotype was counted only a few times. This chain joins TRBV20-1 and TRBJ2-1; 14 bases map to TRBD2. Germline V gene data show CDR1 as DFQATT and CDR2 as SNEGSKA (reference sequence). This CDR3 has 18 residues. Trimming cost V 6 bases and J 0 bases; bases outside gene matches: 10. The chain's CDR3 is CSAMTSGRGGSSYNEQFF. The CDR3 DNA reads TGCAGTGCGATGACTAGCGGGAGGGGCGGAAGCTCCTACAATGAGCAGTTCTTC.

The chain carries TRBV30 and TRBJ1-1, with D tentatively TRBD1 (5 bases). This CDR3 contains 17 residues. Germline-derived CDR1 and CDR2 are GTSNPN and SVGIG (reference sequence). V dropped 4 bases and J dropped 2 bases, with 23 bases sitting between them. This CDR3 is CAWTGLQGSGYNTEAFF. The CDR3 nucleotides are TGTGCCTGGACCGGACTCCAGGGTTCGGGTTACAACACTGAAGCTTTCTTT.

There are a few counts of this clonotype. The chain couples TRBV29-1 to TRBJ2-1; D might be TRBD2 (5 bases). CDR1 and CDR2 from the germline V gene are SQVTM and ANQGSEA. This CDR3 has 14 residues. V was pared by 4 bases and J by 6 bases, with 16 bases between. CDR3 in DNA: TGCAGCGTTGTCGACTATTCCCGCCTCAATGAGCAGTTCTTC. This codes for CSVVDYSRLNEQFF.

V is TRBV7-2 and J is TRBJ1-1, with D perhaps TRBD1 (5 bases). CDR1 and CDR2 (germline): SGHTA, FQGNSA. Trimming left V 5 bases short and J 6 bases short, with 19 bases between. The CDR3 contains 15 residues. The CDR3 is CASSPQGGGSAEAFF. CDR3 DNA sequence: TGTGCCAGCAGCCCCCAGGGCGGGGGGAGCGCTGAAGCTTTCTTT.

This clonotype was recorded a few times. This chain uses TRBV9 with TRBJ1-2, with a possible D match to TRBD1 (6 bases). With 4 bases removed from V and 5 bases from J, the gap between germline ends came to 21 bases. The CDR3 covers 16 residues. Germline V gene lookup returns CDR1 SGDLS and CDR2 YYNGEE. CDR3: CASSPSNVRGAYGYTF. CDR3 in DNA: TGTGCCAGCAGCCCCTCGAATGTACGGGGGGCATATGGCTACACCTTC.

Remarks on this clonotype: One junction end does not reproduce the germline sequence, and a read error may be involved. For the CDR3, the DNA is TGTGCCAGCAGCGTCCGATCAGGGGGGGAAATCCAAATCTTC. It codes for CASSVRSGGEIQIF. The rearrangement uses TRBV7-2 and TRBJ2-1; D possibly uses TRBD1 or TRBD2 (7 bases each). CDR3 length equals 14 residues. Germline values: CDR1 SGHTA, CDR2 FQGNSA. Full variable domain (outside the CDR3, taken from reference TRBV7-2 and TRBJ2-1): GAGVSQSPSNKVTEKGKDVELRCDPISGHTALYWYRQSLGQGLEFLIYFQGNSAPDKSGLPSDRFSAERTGGSVSTLTIQRTQQEDSAVYLCASSVRSGGEIQIFGPGTRLTVL.

The rearrangement links TRBV20-1 to TRBJ1-1; perhaps TRBD1 as D (6 bases). The germline V gene encodes CDR1 DFQATT and CDR2 SNEGSKA (reference sequence). This CDR3 contains 14 residues. The V gene lost 5 bases and the J gene lost 0 bases, with 13 bases spanning the gap. As DNA, the CDR3 is TGCAGTGCTCGAAAGGGGGAGGTGAACACTGAAGCTTTCTTT. Protein sequence: CSARKGEVNTEAFF.

This clonotype was seen only a few times. V is TRBV27 and J is TRBJ2-1; 9 bases are shared with TRBD2. CDR3 size: 16 residues. The junction had 7 bases not matched to a gene; V was cut back by 2 bases and J by 5 bases. Germline V CDR1 and CDR2: MNHEY, SMNVEV (reference sequence). This CDR3 reads CASSLIGGLANNEQFF. The CDR3 nucleotides are TGTGCCAGCAGTTTAATTGGTGGACTAGCGAACAATGAGCAGTTCTTC.

V and J are TRBV28 and TRBJ2-3; a possible D gene is TRBD1 (6 bases). V was cut by 7 bases and J by 1 base, with 15 bases left in between. Germline CDR1 is MDHEN and CDR2 is SYDVKM. The CDR3 is 15 residues long. The CDR3 loop reads CASTPRGRGTDTQYF. CDR3 DNA: TGTGCCAGCACCCCCAGGGGAAGGGGCACAGATACGCAGTATTTT.